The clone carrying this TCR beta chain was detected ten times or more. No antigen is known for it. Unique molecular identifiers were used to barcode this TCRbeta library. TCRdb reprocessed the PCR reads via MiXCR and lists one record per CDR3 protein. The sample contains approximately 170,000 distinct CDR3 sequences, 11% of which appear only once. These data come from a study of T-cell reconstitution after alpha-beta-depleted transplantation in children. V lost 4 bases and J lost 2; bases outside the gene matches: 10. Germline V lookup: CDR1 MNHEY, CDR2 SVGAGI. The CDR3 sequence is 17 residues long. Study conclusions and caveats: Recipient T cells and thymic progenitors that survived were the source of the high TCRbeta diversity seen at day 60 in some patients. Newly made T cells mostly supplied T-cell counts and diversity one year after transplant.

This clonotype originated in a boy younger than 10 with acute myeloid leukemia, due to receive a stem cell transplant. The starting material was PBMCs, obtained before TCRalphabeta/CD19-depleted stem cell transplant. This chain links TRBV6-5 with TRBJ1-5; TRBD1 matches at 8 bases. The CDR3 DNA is TGTGCCAGCAGTTCTACAGGGGGGGGCCTTGGCAATCAGCCCCAGCATTTT. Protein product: CASSSTGGGLGNQPQHF.